These T cell receptor beta chains were read from a single sample in a study of response to subunit inactivated influenza vaccine. MiXCR, applied by TCRdb to the RT-PCR reads, yields one record per CDR3 protein. The repertoire holds hundreds of thousands of distinct CDR3 sequences, with less than 20% as singletons. The sequenced sample was PBMCs from blood, obtained 11 to 12 days after vaccination. These receptors were collected from a middle-aged man who received an inactivated influenza vaccine. CDR3s include the opening cysteine and the closing phenylalanine or tryptophan. The order of the fields is D gene, J gene, V gene, clone size, CDR3 DNA, CDR3 protein. A D gene is named only where the DNA matches it firmly. Clone size is given for some rows only: seen once, a few or many times, or a class if the clone is expanded.

D: -; J: TRBJ2-5; V: TRBV9; size: -; DNA: TGTGCCAGCAGCCCCCAGGGTGGGGAGACCCAGTACTTC; CDR3: CASSPQGGETQYF
D: -; J: TRBJ2-7; V: TRBV5-1; size: few; DNA: TGCGCCAGCAGCCAAGCCGGGACCCTGAGAGGGGAGCAGTACTTC; CDR3: CASSQAGTLRGEQYF
D: -; J: TRBJ1-5; V: TRBV7-2; size: many; DNA: TGTGCCAGCAGCTTAGAGAGGGGTTCCGGCAATCAGCCCCAGCATTTT; CDR3: CASSLERGSGNQPQHF
D: -; J: TRBJ2-6; V: TRBV13; size: -; DNA: TGTGCCAGCAGCTTAGGTGCAGGGGTGGTCAACGTCCTGACTTTC; CDR3: CASSLGAGVVNVLTF
D: -; J: TRBJ1-1; V: TRBV27; size: -; DNA: TGTGCCAGCTTCCCTCGGCTCCAGACTGAAGCTTTCTTT; CDR3: CASFPRLQTEAFF
D: -; J: TRBJ1-1; V: TRBV7-3; size: -; DNA: TGTGCCAGCAGCTTAGGTCCGGCAGCCAACACTGAAGCTTTCTTT; CDR3: CASSLGPAANTEAFF
D: -; J: TRBJ2-5; V: TRBV20-1; size: -; DNA: TGCAGTGCTAGAGATCAGGAGACAGGCTCCGAGACCCAGTACTTC; CDR3: CSARDQETGSETQYF
D: -; J: TRBJ1-2; V: TRBV20-1; size: -; DNA: TGCAGTGCTAGGACACCCTCGGCAGGGGACTATGGCTACACCTTC; CDR3: CSARTPSAGDYGYTF
D: -; J: TRBJ2-3; V: TRBV11-2; size: few; DNA: TGTGCCAGCAGCTTAGGCCCCTTCGCCGGGAGCACAGATACGCAGTATTTT; CDR3: CASSLGPFAGSTDTQYF
D: -; J: TRBJ2-7; V: TRBV7-2; size: few; DNA: TGTGCCAGCAGCTTAGGGGGGCGCTTTTACGAGCAGTACTTC; CDR3: CASSLGGRFYEQYF
D: -; J: TRBJ1-5; V: TRBV19; size: -; DNA: TGTGCCAGTAGTATCTCTTCGGGGTCTCGGAATCAGCCCCAGCATTTT; CDR3: CASSISSGSRNQPQHF
D: TRBD1; J: TRBJ2-6; V: TRBV10-3; size: few; DNA: TGTGCCATCAGCCAGGGGGTCACTGGGGCCAACGTCCTGACTTTC; CDR3: CAISQGVTGANVLTF
D: TRBD1; J: TRBJ1-3; V: TRBV29-1; size: few; DNA: TGCAGCGCTTACGACAGGGGAAGGTCTGATTTT; CDR3: CSAYDRGRSDF
D: -; J: TRBJ2-7; V: TRBV11-2; size: few; DNA: TGTGCCAGCAGCGCAAGTCTGAACTACGAGCAGTACTTC; CDR3: CASSASLNYEQYF
D: -; J: TRBJ2-3; V: TRBV29-1; size: -; DNA: TGCAGCGTTGAATGGGGGGGCCACGACGGGGATACGCAGTATTTT; CDR3: CSVEWGGHDGDTQYF
D: -; J: TRBJ2-5; V: TRBV5-1; size: few; DNA: TGCGCCAGCAGCCCGACCCGTAGGAAACAAGAGACCCAGTACTTC; CDR3: CASSPTRRKQETQYF
D: TRBD1; J: TRBJ1-2; V: TRBV5-1; size: -; DNA: TGCGCCAGCAGCCCACAGGGGGCCAACTATGGCTACACCTTC; CDR3: CASSPQGANYGYTF
D: TRBD1; J: TRBJ2-7; V: TRBV18; size: many; DNA: TGTGCCAGCTCACCTGACAGGGGGCGAAGCGAGCAGTACTTC; CDR3: CASSPDRGRSEQYF
D: -; J: TRBJ1-4; V: TRBV5-1; size: -; DNA: TGCGCCAGCAGCTTGGGGACGCTGGGTGAAAAACTGTTTTTT; CDR3: CASSLGTLGEKLFF
D: TRBD2; J: TRBJ2-3; V: TRBV19; size: -; DNA: TGTGCCAGTAGTATCTCTAGCGGAGGCGGAGATACGCAGTATTTT; CDR3: CASSISSGGGDTQYF
D: -; J: TRBJ2-4; V: TRBV6-2/TRBV6-3; size: many; DNA: TGTGCCAGCAGTAGACCGGGTCTAGCCAAAAACATTCAGTACTTC; CDR3: CASSRPGLAKNIQYF
D: TRBD2; J: TRBJ2-1; V: TRBV20-1; size: -; DNA: TGCAGTGCTCCCTTTGGACTAGCGGCTCACAATGAGCAGTTCTTC; CDR3: CSAPFGLAAHNEQFF
D: -; J: TRBJ2-1; V: TRBV6-5; size: many; DNA: TGTGCCAGCAGTTACCCACTAGAAAGCAATGAGCAGTTCTTC; CDR3: CASSYPLESNEQFF
D: -; J: TRBJ1-2; V: TRBV3-1; size: few; DNA: TGTGCCAGCAGCCAGCTAGGACAGTATGGCTACACCTTC; CDR3: CASSQLGQYGYTF
D: TRBD1; J: TRBJ2-7; V: TRBV18; size: -; DNA: TGTGCCAGCTCTCCTGGGACAGGGCCCCAATTAGGCGAGCAGTACTTC; CDR3: CASSPGTGPQLGEQYF
D: -; J: TRBJ1-1; V: TRBV5-1; size: -; DNA: TGCGCCAGCAGCTTGATGTCAGGGATGAACACTGAAGCTTTCTTT; CDR3: CASSLMSGMNTEAFF
D: -; J: TRBJ1-1; V: TRBV10-3; size: many; DNA: TGTGCCATCAGTGGGCAGGAGGACACTGAAGCTTTCTTT; CDR3: CAISGQEDTEAFF
D: TRBD1; J: TRBJ2-1; V: TRBV27; size: few; DNA: TGTGCCAGCAGAACCTTTCTAAGATACACCGGGACAGGGCAGTTCTTC; CDR3: CASRTFLRYTGTGQFF
D: TRBD1; J: TRBJ2-7; V: TRBV6-1; size: few; DNA: TGTGCCAGCAGAGAATCCGGGACAGGGGGGTTCAACGAGCAGTACTTC; CDR3: CASRESGTGGFNEQYF
D: -; J: TRBJ2-1; V: TRBV6-2/TRBV6-3; size: many; DNA: TGTGCCAGCAGTTACACAGGCGGTGGGACCTACAATGAGCAGTTCTTC; CDR3: CASSYTGGGTYNEQFF
D: -; J: TRBJ2-1; V: TRBV5-1; size: -; DNA: TGCGCCAGCAGCAGAGCCGGGACTTCCTACAATGAGCAGTTCTTC; CDR3: CASSRAGTSYNEQFF
D: -; J: TRBJ2-1; V: TRBV7-9; size: -; DNA: TGTGCCAGCAACCGTGGGGTCAATGAGCAGTTCTTC; CDR3: CASNRGVNEQFF
D: -; J: TRBJ1-6; V: TRBV20-1; size: few; DNA: TGCAGTGCTAGAGCTGGTGAGGATTACTCTCTACCCCTCCACTTT; CDR3: CSARAGEDYSLPLHF
D: TRBD2; J: TRBJ2-7; V: TRBV5-5; size: few; DNA: TGTGCCAGCAGCTGGGGGACTAGCGGGGGTGAAGAGCAGTACTTC; CDR3: CASSWGTSGGEEQYF
D: -; J: TRBJ1-3; V: TRBV18; size: -; DNA: TGTGCCAGCTCACCTCCCTACACAACCCTCTCTGGAAACACCATATATTTT; CDR3: CASSPPYTTLSGNTIYF
D: -; J: TRBJ1-3; V: TRBV12-3/TRBV12-4; size: many; DNA: TGTGCAGGTGGCTCTGGAAACACCATATATTTT; CDR3: CAGGSGNTIYF
D: -; J: TRBJ2-3; V: TRBV6-2/TRBV6-3; size: -; DNA: TGTGCCAGCAGTTACCCCCCTCGAGGCCGGGGGCAGTATTTT; CDR3: CASSYPPRGRGQYF
D: -; J: TRBJ2-7; V: TRBV7-2; size: few; DNA: TGTGCCAGCAGCATTCAACTGGACTCCTCCTACGAGCAGTACTTC; CDR3: CASSIQLDSSYEQYF
D: -; J: TRBJ2-1; V: TRBV9; size: few; DNA: TGTGCCAGCAGCAGGGACGACAGGTCGCAGTTCTTC; CDR3: CASSRDDRSQFF
D: -; J: TRBJ2-7; V: TRBV4-2; size: many; DNA: TGTGCCAGCAGCCAAAACCTGGACAGATCTTTCTCCTACGAGCAGTACTTC; CDR3: CASSQNLDRSFSYEQYF
D: -; J: TRBJ2-7; V: TRBV29-1; size: few; DNA: TGCAGCGTTGCGCCCAGGAGCTCCTACGAGCAGTACTTC; CDR3: CSVAPRSSYEQYF
D: -; J: TRBJ2-7; V: TRBV20-1; size: -; DNA: TGCAGTGCTGGCGGGAACTACGAGCAGTACTTC; CDR3: CSAGGNYEQYF
D: -; J: TRBJ2-1; V: TRBV14; size: -; DNA: TGTGCCAGCAGCCAAGGACAAGGGGCTGCGATCAATGAGCAGTTCTTC; CDR3: CASSQGQGAAINEQFF
D: TRBD2; J: TRBJ2-3; V: TRBV24-1; size: -; DNA: TGTGCCACCAGTGATTCAGGACTAGCGGGAGTGAGCACAGATACGCAGTATTTT; CDR3: CATSDSGLAGVSTDTQYF
D: TRBD1; J: TRBJ2-2; V: TRBV4-2; size: many; DNA: TGTGCCAGCAGCCGGGGACAGGGAAAAACCGGGGAGCTGTTTTTT; CDR3: CASSRGQGKTGELFF
D: -; J: TRBJ2-3; V: TRBV20-1; size: -; DNA: TGCAGTGCTAGAGACGAAGGAACCACAGATACGCAGTATTTT; CDR3: CSARDEGTTDTQYF